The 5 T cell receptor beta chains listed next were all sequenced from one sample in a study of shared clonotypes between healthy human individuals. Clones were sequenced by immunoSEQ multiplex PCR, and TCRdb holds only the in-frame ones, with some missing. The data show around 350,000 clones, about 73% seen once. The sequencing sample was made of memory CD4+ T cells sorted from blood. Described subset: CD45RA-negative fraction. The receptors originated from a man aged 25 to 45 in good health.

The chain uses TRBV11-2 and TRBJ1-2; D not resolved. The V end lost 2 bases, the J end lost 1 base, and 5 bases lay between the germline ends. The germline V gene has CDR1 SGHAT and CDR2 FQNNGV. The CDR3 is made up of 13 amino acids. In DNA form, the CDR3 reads TGTGCCAGCAGCTTAAGTAGTAACTATGGCTACACCTTC. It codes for CASSLSSNYGYTF.

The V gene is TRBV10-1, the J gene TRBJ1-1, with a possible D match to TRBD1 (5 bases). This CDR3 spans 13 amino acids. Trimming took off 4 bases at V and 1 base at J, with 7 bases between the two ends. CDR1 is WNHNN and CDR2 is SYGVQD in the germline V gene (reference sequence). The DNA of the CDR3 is TGCGCCAGCAGTGCCCAGGGGAACACTGAAGCTTTCTTT. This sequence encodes CASSAQGNTEAFF.

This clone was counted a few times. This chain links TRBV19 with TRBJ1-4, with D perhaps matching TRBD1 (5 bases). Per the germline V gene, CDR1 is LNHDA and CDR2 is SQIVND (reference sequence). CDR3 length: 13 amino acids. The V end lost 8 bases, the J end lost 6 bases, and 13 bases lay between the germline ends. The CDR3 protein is CASGLGGDEKLFF. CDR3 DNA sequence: TGTGCCAGTGGCCTCGGGGGGGATGAAAAACTGTTTTTT.

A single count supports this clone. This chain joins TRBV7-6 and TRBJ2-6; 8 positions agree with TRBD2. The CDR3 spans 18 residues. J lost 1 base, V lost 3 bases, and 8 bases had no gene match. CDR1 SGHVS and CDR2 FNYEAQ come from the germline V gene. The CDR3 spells CASSFLPAGGSGANVLTF. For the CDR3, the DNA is TGTGCCAGCAGCTTCCTTCCGGCGGGAGGTTCTGGGGCCAACGTCCTGACTTTC.

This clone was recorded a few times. CDR3 region: CSVVGGPATNEKLFF. CDR3 nucleotide sequence: TGCAGCGTCGTGGGAGGGCCCGCAACTAATGAAAAACTGTTTTTT. The chain carries TRBV29-1 and TRBJ1-4; D gene uncertain. The CDR3 consists of 15 residues. Trimming took 6 bases from V and 0 from J, leaving 14 bases between them. Germline V gene data show CDR1 as SQVTM and CDR2 as ANQGSEA.